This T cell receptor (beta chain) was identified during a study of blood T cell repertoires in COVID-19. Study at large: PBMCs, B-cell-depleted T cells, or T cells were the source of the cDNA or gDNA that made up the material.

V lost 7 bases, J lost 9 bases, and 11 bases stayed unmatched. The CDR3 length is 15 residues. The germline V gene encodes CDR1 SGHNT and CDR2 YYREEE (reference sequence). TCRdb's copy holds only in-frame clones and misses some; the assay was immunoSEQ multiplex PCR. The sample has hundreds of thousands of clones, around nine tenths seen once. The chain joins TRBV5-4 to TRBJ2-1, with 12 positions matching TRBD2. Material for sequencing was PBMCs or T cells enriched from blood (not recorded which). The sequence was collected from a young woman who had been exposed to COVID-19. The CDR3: CASVNHGTSGFEQFF. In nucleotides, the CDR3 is TGTGCCAGCGTTAACCACGGGACTAGCGGGTTTGAGCAGTTCTTC. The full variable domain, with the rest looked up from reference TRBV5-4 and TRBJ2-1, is ETGVTQSPTHLIKTRGQQVTLRCSSQSGHNTVSWYQQALGQGPQFIFQYYREEENGRGNFPPRFSGLQFPNYSSELNVNALELDDSALYLCASVNHGTSGFEQFFGPGTRLTVL.